This T cell receptor (beta chain) came from a study of T cell repertoires in cytomegalovirus infection. Study overall: Matching HLA type and CMV infection were both indicated by public TCR beta signatures. Whole-study results and caveats: What dominated the ex vivo response were HLA-C-restricted CMV-specific TCR beta clonotypes. Adding up the frequency of public TCR beta families identified people who carried CMV plus the relevant HLA.

V lost 0 bases and J 16 bases, leaving 18 bases between the germline ends. Germline V gene sequence: CDR1 LNHNV, CDR2 YYDKDF (reference sequence). CDR3 length equals 14 residues. TCRdb fed the reads into MiXCR, producing one record per CDR3 protein. Among approximately 240,000 distinct CDR3 sequences listed, roughly 12% were seen once. Comment on this clonotype: Its antigen is currently unknown.

The sequenced sample consisted of PBMCs. The chain joins TRBV15 to TRBJ1-4, with no clear D. The receptor was derived from a human donor in good health (CMV status not recorded). Some clones in this sample may be carry-over from other donors' samples. CDR3 sequence reads: CATSRDPEILERFF. The DNA of the CDR3 is TGTGCCACCAGCAGAGATCCGGAGATTCTGGAGAGGTTTTTT. Full variable domain (rest looked up from reference TRBV15 and TRBJ1-4): DAMVIQNPRYQVTQFGKPVTLSCSQTLNHNVMYWYQQKSSQAPKLLFHYYDKDFNNEADTPDNFQSRRPNTSFCFLDIRSPGLGDTAMYLCATSRDPEILERFFGSGTQLSVL.